This T cell receptor beta chain was documented in a study of CD8+CD57+ T cells in acquired aplastic anemia. Whoever was chosen for sequencing had shown CD8+CD57+ cell expansion by flow cytometry. Among the patients, all had severe acquired aplastic anemia. Study outcomes and limitations: Common to patients and controls were around 30 CD8+ CDR3 sequences.

About this clonotype itself: The antigen is undetermined.

TCR beta VDJ combinations and CDR3 sequences were profiled from genomic DNA. TCRdb fed the reads into MiXCR, producing one record per CDR3 protein. The repertoire has about 260,000 distinct CDR3 sequences, 82% of them found once; the top ten carry approximately 40%. The TCR was taken from a human donor with aplastic anemia. Sequencing was done on a sample of sorted CD4+, CD8+, or CD8+CD57+ T cells (not recorded which) from PBMCs.

The CDR3 bases are TGCGCCAGCAGCTTGCGTTCGGGTCCCAATACGCAGTATTTT. Its translation is CASSLRSGPNTQYF. The chain uses TRBV5-1 and TRBJ2-3, with no clear D. V was cut by 1 base and J by 7 bases, with 13 bases left in between. Germline assignment: CDR1 SGHRS and CDR2 YFSETQ. This CDR3 has 14 residues.